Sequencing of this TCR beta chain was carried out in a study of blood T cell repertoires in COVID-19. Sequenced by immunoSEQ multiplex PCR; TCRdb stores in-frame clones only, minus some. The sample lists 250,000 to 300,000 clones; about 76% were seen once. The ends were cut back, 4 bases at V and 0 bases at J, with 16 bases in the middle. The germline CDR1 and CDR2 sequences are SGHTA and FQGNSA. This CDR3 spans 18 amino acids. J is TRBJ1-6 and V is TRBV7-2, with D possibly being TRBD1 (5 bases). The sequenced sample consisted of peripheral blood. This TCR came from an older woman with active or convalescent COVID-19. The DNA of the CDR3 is TGTGCCAGCAGCTCTACTGGGGGGACCTACTCCTATAATTCACCCCTCCACTTT. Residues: CASSSTGGTYSYNSPLHF.